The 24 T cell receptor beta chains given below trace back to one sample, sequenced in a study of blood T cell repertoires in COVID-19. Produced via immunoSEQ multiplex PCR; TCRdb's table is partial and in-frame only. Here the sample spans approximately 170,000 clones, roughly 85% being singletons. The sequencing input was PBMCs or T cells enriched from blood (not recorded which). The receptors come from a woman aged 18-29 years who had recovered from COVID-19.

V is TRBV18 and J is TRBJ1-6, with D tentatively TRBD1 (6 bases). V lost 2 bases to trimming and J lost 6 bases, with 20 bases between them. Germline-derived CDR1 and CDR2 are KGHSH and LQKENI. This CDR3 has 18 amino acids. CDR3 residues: CASSPRIVRGRANSPLHF. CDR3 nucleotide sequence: TGTGCCAGCTCACCAAGGATAGTCAGGGGTCGGGCTAATTCACCCCTCCACTTT.

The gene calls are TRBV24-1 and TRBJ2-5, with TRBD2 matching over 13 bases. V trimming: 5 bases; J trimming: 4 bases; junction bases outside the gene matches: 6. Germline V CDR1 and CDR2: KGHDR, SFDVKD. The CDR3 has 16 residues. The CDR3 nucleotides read TGTGCCACCAGTGGGACTAGCGGGGGTGCAGGAGAGACCCAGTACTTC. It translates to CATSGTSGGAGETQYF.

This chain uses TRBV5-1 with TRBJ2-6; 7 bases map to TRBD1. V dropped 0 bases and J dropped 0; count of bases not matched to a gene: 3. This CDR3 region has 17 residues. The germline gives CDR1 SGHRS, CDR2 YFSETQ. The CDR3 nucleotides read TGCGCCAGCAGCTTGGACAGGGGCCCCTCTGGGGCCAACGTCCTGACTTTC. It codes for CASSLDRGPSGANVLTF.

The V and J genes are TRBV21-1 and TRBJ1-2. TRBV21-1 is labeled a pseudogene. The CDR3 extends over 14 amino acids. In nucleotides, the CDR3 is TGTGCCAGCAGCAAAGCGCAAAGGAGTGGCGCCTACACCTTC. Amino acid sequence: CASSKAQRSGAYTF.

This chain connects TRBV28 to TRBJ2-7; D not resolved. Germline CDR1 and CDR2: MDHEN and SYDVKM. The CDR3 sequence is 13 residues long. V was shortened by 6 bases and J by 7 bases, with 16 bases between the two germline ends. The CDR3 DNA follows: TGTGCCAGCAGCTACCAAGAACGATCGGAGCAGTACTTC. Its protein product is CASSYQERSEQYF.

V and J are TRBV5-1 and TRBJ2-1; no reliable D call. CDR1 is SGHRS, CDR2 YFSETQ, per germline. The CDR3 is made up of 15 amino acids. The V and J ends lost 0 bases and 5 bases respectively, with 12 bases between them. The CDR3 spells CASSLESTRNNEQFF. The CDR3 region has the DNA TGCGCCAGCAGCTTGGAATCAACACGAAACAATGAGCAGTTCTTC.

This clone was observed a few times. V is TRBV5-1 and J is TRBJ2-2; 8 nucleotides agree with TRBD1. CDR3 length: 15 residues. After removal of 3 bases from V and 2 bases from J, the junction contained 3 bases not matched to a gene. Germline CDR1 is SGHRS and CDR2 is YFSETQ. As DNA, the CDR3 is TGCGCCAGCAGCTCCAGGGGGCTTAACACCGGGGAGCTGTTTTTT. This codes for CASSSRGLNTGELFF.

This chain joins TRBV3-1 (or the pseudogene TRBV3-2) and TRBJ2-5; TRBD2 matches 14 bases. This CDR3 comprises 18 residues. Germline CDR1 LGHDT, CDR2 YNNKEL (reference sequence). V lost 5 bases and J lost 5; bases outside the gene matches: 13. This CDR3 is CASSSTALTSGGGETQYF. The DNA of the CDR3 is TGTGCCAGCAGCTCGACGGCCCTGACTAGCGGGGGGGGCGAGACCCAGTACTTC.

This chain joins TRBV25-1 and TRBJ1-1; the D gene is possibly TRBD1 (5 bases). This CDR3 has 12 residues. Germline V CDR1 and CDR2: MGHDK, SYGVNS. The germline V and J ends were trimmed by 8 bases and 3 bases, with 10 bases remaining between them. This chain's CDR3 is CASLAGDTEAFF. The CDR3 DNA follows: TGTGCCAGCCTTGCGGGGGACACTGAAGCTTTCTTT.

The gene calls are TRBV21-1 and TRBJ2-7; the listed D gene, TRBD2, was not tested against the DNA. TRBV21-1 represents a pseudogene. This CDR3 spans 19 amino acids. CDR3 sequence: CASSKFGDRASGPTYEQYF. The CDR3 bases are TGTGCCAGCAGCAAATTTGGAGACAGAGCTAGCGGGCCCACCTACGAGCAGTACTTC.

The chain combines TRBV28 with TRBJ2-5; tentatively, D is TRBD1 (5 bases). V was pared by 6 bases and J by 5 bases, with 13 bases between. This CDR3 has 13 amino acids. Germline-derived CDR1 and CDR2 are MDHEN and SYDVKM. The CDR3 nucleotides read TGTGCCAGCAGGCCCTCTGGGGCGGAGACCCAGTACTTC. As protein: CASRPSGAETQYF. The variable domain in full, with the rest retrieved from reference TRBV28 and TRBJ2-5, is DVKVTQSSRYLVKRTGEKVFLECVQDMDHENMFWYRQDPGLGLRLIYFSYDVKMKEKGDIPEGYSVSREKKERFSLILESASTNQTSMYLCASRPSGAETQYFGPGTRLLVL.

The CDR3 nucleotides read TGTGCCAGCGGGACAGATTATACAACTAATGAAAAACTGTTTTTT. Translated: CASGTDYTTNEKLFF. The chain links TRBV19 to TRBJ1-4, with 7 nucleotides matching TRBD1. J lost 0 bases, V lost 9 bases, and 7 bases had no gene match. Germline CDR1 and CDR2: LNHDA and SQIVND (reference sequence). This CDR3 is built from 15 residues.

CDR3 DNA sequence: TGCGCCAGCAGCGTCCCAGCGGGGGAGCAGTACTTC. Amino acid sequence: CASSVPAGEQYF. This chain connects TRBV5-1 to TRBJ2-7, with 7 positions matching TRBD2. V dropped 4 bases and J dropped 7; count of bases not matched to a gene: 5. The CDR3 runs 12 residues. The V gene's germline CDR1 is SGHRS and CDR2 YFSETQ.

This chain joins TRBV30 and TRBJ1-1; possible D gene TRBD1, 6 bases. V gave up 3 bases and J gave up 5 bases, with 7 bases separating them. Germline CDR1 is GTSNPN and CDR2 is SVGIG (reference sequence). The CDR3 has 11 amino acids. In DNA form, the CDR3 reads TGTGCCTGGAGCCAGGGGACTGAAGCTTTCTTT. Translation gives CAWSQGTEAFF.

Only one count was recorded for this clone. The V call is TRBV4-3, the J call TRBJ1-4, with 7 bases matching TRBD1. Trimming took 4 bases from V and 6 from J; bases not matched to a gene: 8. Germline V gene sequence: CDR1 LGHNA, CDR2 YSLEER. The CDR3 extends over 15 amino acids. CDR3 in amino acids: CASSPHSGGDEKLFF. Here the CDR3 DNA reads TGCGCCAGCAGCCCCCATTCAGGGGGTGATGAAAAACTGTTTTTT.

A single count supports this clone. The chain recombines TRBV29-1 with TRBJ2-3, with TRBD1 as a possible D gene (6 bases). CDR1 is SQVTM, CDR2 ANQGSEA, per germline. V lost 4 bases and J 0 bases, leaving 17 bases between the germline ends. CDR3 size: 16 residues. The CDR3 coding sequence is TGCAGCGTTGGCCCCTGGACAGCTTCTAGCACAGATACGCAGTATTTT. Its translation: CSVGPWTASSTDTQYF.

The CDR3: CASSRTGEETQYF. CDR3 nucleotides: TGTGCCAGCTCGCGGACAGGTGAAGAGACCCAGTACTTC. This chain connects TRBV18 to TRBJ2-5, with 7 bases lining up with TRBD1. Germline V gene data show CDR1 as KGHSH and CDR2 as LQKENI. This CDR3 contains 13 residues. With V trimmed by 6 bases and J by 3 bases, 4 bases remained unmatched.

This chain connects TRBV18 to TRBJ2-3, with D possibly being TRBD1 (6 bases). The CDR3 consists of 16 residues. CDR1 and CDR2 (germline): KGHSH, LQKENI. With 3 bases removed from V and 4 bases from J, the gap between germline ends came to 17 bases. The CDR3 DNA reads TGTGCCAGCTCACCGACTACAGGGAGTTTCGCAGATACGCAGTATTTT. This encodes CASSPTTGSFADTQYF.

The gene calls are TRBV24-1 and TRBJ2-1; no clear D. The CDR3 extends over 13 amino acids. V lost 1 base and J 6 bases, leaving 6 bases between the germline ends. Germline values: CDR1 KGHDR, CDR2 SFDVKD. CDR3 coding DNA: TGTGCCACCAGTGATTTAACAGTCAATGAGCAGTTCTTC. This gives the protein CATSDLTVNEQFF.

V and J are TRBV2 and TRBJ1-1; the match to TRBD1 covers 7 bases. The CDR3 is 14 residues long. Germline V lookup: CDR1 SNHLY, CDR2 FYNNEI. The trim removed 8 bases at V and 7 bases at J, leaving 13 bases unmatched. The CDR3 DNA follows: TGTGCCAGCTCCCTCCGGAGAAGGGACAGTGAAGCTTTCTTT. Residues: CASSLRRRDSEAFF.

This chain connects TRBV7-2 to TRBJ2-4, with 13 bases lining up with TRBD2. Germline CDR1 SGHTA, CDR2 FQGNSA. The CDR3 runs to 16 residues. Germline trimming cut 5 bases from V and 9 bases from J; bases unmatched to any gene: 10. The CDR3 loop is CASSEQTSGGSSIQYF. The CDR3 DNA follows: TGTGCCAGCAGCGAACAGACTAGCGGGGGGTCGTCCATTCAGTACTTC. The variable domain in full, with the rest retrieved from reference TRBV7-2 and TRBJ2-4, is GAGVSQSPSNKVTEKGKDVELRCDPISGHTALYWYRQSLGQGLEFLIYFQGNSAPDKSGLPSDRFSAERTGGSVSTLTIQRTQQEDSAVYLCASSEQTSGGSSIQYFGAGTRLSVL.

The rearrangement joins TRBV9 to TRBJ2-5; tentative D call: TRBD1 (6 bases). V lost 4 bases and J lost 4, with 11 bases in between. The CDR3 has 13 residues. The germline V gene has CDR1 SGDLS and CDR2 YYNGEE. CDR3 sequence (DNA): TGTGCCAGCAGCTCGGCAGGGGTAGAGACCCAGTACTTC. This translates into CASSSAGVETQYF.

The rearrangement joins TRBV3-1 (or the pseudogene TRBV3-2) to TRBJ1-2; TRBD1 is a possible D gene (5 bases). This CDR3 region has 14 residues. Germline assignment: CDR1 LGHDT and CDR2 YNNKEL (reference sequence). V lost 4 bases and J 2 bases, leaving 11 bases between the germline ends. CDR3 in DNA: TGTGCCAGCAGCCGAAAGGGGCCAAACTATGGCTACACCTTC. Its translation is CASSRKGPNYGYTF.

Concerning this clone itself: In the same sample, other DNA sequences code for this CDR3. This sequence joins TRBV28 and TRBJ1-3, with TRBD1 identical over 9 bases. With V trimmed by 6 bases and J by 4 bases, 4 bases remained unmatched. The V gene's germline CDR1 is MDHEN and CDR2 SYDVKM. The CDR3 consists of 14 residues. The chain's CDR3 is CASSLGQGGNTIYF. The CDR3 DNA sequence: TGTGCCAGCAGCCTCGGACAGGGGGGAAACACCATATATTTT.